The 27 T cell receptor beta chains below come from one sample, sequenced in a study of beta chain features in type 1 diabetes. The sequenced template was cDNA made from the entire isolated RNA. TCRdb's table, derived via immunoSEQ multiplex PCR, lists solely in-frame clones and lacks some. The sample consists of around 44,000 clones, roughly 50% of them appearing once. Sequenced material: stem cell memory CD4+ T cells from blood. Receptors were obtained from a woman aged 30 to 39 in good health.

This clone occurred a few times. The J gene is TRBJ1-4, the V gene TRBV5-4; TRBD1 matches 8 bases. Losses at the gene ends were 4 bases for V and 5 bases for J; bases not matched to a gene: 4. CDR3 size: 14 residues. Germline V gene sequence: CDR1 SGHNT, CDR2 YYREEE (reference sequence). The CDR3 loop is CASSLGQANEKLFF. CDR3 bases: TGTGCCAGCAGCCTGGGACAGGCGAATGAAAAACTGTTTTTT.

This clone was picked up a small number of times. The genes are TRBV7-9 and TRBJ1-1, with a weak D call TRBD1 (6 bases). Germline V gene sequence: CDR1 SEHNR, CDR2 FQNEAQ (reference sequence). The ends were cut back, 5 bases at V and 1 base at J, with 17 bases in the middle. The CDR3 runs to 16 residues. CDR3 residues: CASSPSWGLSNTEAFF. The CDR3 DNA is TGTGCCAGCAGCCCCAGCTGGGGGCTTTCGAACACTGAAGCTTTCTTT. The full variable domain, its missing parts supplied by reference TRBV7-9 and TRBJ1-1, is DTGVSQNPRHKITKRGQNVTFRCDPISEHNRLYWYRQTLGQGPEFLTYFQNEAQLEKSRLLSDRFSAERPKGSFSTLEIQRTEQGDSAMYLCASSPSWGLSNTEAFFGQGTRLTVV.

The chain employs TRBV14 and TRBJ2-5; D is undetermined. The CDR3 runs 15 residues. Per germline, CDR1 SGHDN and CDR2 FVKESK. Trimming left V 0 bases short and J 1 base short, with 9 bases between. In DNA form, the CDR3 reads TGTGCCAGCAGCCAAGATATGGTAGTCCAAGAGACCCAGTACTTC. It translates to CASSQDMVVQETQYF.

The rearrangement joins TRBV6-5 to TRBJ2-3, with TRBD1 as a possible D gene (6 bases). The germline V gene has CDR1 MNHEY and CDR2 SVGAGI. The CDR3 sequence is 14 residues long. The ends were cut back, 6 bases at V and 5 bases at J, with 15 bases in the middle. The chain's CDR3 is CASRPDRSRDTQYF. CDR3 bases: TGTGCCAGCAGACCCGACAGGTCGAGAGATACGCAGTATTTT.

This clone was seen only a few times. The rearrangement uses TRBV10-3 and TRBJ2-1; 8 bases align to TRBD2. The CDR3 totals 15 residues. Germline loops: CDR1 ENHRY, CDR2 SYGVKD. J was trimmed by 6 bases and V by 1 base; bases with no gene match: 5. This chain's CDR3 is CAISEFQRESNEQFF. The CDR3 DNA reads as TGTGCCATCAGTGAGTTCCAGCGGGAGAGCAATGAGCAGTTCTTC.

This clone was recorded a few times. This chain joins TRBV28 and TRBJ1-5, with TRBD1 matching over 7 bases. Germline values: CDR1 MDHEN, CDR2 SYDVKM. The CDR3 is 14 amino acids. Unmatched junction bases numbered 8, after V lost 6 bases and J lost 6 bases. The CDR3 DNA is TGTGCCAGCAGACCGACAGGGATGTTTCAGCCCCAGCATTTT. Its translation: CASRPTGMFQPQHF.

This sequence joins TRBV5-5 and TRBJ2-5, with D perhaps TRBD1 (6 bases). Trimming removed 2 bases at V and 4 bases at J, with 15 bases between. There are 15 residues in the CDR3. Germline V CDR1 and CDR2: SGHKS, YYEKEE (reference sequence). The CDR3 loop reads CASSFTTTGPETQYF. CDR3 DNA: TGTGCCAGCAGCTTTACCACGACAGGTCCAGAGACCCAGTACTTC.

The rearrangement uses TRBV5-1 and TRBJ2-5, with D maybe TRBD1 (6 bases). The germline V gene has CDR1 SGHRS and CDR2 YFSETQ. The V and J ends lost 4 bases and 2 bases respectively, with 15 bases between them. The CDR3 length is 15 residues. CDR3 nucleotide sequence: TGCGCCAGCAGCAGACTATTGGGGGCTCAAGAGACCCAGTACTTC. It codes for CASSRLLGAQETQYF.

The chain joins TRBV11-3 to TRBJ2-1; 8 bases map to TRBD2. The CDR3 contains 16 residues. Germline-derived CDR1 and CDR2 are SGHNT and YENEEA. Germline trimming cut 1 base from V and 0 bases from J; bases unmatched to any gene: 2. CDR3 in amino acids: CASSLGLAGSYNEQFF. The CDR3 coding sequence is TGTGCCAGCAGCTTAGGTCTAGCGGGCTCCTACAATGAGCAGTTCTTC.

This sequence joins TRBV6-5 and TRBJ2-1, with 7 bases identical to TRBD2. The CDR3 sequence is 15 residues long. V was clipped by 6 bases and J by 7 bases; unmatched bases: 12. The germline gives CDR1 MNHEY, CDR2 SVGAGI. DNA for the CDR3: TGTGCCAGCAGGCTGCCGGGGTGGGAGGGAAATGAGCAGTTCTTC. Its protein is CASRLPGWEGNEQFF.

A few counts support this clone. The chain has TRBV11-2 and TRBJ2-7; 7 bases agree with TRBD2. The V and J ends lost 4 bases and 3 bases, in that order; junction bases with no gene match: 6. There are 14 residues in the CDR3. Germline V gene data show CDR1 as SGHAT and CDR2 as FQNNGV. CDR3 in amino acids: CASSSLREYYEQYF. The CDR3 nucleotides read TGTGCCAGCAGCTCCTTGCGGGAGTACTACGAGCAGTACTTC. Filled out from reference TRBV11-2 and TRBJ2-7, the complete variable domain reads EAGVAQSPRYKIIEKRQSVAFWCNPISGHATLYWYQQILGQGPKLLIQFQNNGVVDDSQLPKDRFSAERLKGVDSTLKIQPAKLEDSAVYLCASSSLREYYEQYFGPGTRLTVT.

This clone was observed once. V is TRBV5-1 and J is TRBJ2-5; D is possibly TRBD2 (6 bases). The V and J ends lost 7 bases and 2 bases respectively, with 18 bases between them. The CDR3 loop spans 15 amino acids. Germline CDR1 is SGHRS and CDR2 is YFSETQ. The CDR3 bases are TGCGCCAGCGGGCGACGGGCGGGGCCTCAAGAGACCCAGTACTTC. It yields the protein CASGRRAGPQETQYF. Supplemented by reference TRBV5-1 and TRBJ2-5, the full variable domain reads KAGVTQTPRYLIKTRGQQVTLSCSPISGHRSVSWYQQTPGQGLQFLFEYFSETQRNKGNFPGRFSGRQFSNSRSEMNVSTLELGDSALYLCASGRRAGPQETQYFGPGTRLLVL.

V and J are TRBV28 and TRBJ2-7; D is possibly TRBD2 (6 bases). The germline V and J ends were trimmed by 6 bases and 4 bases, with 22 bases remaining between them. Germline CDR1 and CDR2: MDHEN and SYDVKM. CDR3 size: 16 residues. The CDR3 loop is CASSLIRWGEFYEQYF. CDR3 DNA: TGTGCCAGCAGCCTTATTCGTTGGGGGGAATTTTACGAGCAGTACTTC.

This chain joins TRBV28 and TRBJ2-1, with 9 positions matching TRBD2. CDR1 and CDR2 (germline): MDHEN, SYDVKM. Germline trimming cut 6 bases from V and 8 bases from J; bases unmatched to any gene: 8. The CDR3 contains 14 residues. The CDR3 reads CASRTSGLGDEQFF. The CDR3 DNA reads TGTGCCAGCAGGACTAGCGGACTAGGGGATGAGCAGTTCTTC.

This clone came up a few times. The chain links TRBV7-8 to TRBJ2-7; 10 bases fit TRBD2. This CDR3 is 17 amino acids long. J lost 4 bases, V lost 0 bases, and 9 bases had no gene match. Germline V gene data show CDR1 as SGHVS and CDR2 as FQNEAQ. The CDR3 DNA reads TGTGCCAGCAGCTTAGCGACGGGAGCGGGAGGGTCTTACGAGCAGTACTTC. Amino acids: CASSLATGAGGSYEQYF.

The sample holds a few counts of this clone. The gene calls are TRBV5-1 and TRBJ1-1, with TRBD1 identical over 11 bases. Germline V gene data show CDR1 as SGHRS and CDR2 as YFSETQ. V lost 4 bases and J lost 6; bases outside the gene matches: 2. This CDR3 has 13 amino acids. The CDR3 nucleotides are TGCGCCAGCAGCGTGGGACAGGGGGCTGAAGCTTTCTTT. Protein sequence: CASSVGQGAEAFF. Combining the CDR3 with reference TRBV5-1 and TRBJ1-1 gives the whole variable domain KAGVTQTPRYLIKTRGQQVTLSCSPISGHRSVSWYQQTPGQGLQFLFEYFSETQRNKGNFPGRFSGRQFSNSRSEMNVSTLELGDSALYLCASSVGQGAEAFFGQGTRLTVV.

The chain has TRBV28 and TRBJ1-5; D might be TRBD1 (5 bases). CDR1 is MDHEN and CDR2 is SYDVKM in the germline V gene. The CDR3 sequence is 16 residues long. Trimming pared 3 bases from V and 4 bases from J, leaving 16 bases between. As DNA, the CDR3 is TGTGCCAGCAGTTTTAGTCGTTGGCAGGGTAATCAGCCCCAGCATTTT. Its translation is CASSFSRWQGNQPQHF.

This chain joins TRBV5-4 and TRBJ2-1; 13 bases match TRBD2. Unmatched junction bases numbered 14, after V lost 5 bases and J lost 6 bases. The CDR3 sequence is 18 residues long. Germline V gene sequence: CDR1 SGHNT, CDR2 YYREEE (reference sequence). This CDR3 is CASSSGLAGDGRRNEQFF. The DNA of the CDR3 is TGTGCCAGCAGTTCCGGACTAGCGGGAGATGGTAGGCGCAATGAGCAGTTCTTC. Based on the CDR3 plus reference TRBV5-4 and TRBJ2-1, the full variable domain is ETGVTQSPTHLIKTRGQQVTLRCSSQSGHNTVSWYQQALGQGPQFIFQYYREEENGRGNFPPRFSGLQFPNYSSELNVNALELDDSALYLCASSSGLAGDGRRNEQFFGPGTRLTVL.

CDR3 region: CASSLPVMNTEAFF. CDR3 bases: TGTGCCAGCAGCTTGCCGGTAATGAACACTGAAGCTTTCTTT. The genes are TRBV5-4 and TRBJ1-1; D gene unclear. This CDR3 has 14 amino acids. Germline V lookup: CDR1 SGHNT, CDR2 YYREEE (reference sequence). Trimming pared 1 base from V and 0 bases from J, leaving 7 bases between.

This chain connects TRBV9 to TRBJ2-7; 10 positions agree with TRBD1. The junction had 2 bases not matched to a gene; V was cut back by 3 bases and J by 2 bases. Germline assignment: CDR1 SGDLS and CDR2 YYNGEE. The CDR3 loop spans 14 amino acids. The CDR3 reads CASSDGTGAYEQYF. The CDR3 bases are TGTGCCAGCAGCGACGGGACAGGGGCCTACGAGCAGTACTTC.

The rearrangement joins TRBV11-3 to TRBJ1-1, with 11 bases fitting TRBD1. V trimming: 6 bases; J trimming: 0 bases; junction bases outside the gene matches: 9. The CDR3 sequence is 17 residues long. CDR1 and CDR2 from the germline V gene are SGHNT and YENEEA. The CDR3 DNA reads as TGTGCCAGCAGTGGGGACAGGGGGTTTATCCTGAACACTGAAGCTTTCTTT. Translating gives CASSGDRGFILNTEAFF.

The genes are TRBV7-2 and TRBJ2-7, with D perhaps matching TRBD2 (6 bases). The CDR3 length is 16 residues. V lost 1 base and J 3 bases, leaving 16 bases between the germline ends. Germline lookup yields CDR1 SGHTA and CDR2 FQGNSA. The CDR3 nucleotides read TGTGCCAGCAGCTTAGTATCCGGCGGGGAAGGCTACGAGCAGTACTTC. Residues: CASSLVSGGEGYEQYF. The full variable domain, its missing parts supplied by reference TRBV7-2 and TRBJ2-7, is GAGVSQSPSNKVTEKGKDVELRCDPISGHTALYWYRQSLGQGLEFLIYFQGNSAPDKSGLPSDRFSAERTGGSVSTLTIQRTQQEDSAVYLCASSLVSGGEGYEQYFGPGTRLTVT.

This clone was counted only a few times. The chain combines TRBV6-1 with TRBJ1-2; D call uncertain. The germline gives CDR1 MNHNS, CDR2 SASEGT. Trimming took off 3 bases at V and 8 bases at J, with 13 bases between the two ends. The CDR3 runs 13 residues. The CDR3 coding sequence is TGTGCCAGCAGTGAGGGCCCCAGGCTCGGCTACACCTTC. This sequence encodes CASSEGPRLGYTF.

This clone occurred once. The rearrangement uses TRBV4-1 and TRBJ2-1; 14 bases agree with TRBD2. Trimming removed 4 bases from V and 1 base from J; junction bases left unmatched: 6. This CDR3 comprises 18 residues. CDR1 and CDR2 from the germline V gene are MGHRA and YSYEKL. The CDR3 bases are TGCGCCAGCAGCCTCCGGACTAGCGGGAGGATTTCCTACAATGAGCAGTTCTTC. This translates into CASSLRTSGRISYNEQFF.

CDR3: CASSLGGQGGNTIYF. CDR3 DNA: TGCGCCAGCAGCTTGGGGGGACAGGGTGGAAACACCATATATTTT. The chain uses TRBV5-1 and TRBJ1-3, with 9 bases lining up with TRBD1. This CDR3 comprises 15 residues. Germline assignment: CDR1 SGHRS and CDR2 YFSETQ. The J segment lost 3 bases and the V segment lost 0 bases, leaving 1 base of the junction unmatched. Using reference TRBV5-1 and TRBJ1-3 for the parts outside the CDR3, the full variable domain is KAGVTQTPRYLIKTRGQQVTLSCSPISGHRSVSWYQQTPGQGLQFLFEYFSETQRNKGNFPGRFSGRQFSNSRSEMNVSTLELGDSALYLCASSLGGQGGNTIYFGEGSWLTVV.

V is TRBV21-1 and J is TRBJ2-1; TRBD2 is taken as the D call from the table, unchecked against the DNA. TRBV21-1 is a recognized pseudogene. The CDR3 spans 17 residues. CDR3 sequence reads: CASSKELPERERDEQFF. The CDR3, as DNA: TGTGCCAGCAGCAAAGAGCTGCCGGAGCGGGAGAGGGATGAGCAGTTCTTC.

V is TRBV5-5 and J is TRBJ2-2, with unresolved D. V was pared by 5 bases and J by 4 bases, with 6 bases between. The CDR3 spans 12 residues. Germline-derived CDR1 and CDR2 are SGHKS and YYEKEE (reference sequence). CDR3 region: CASRPSTGELFF. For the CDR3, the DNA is TGTGCCAGCAGACCCAGCACCGGGGAGCTGTTTTTT.